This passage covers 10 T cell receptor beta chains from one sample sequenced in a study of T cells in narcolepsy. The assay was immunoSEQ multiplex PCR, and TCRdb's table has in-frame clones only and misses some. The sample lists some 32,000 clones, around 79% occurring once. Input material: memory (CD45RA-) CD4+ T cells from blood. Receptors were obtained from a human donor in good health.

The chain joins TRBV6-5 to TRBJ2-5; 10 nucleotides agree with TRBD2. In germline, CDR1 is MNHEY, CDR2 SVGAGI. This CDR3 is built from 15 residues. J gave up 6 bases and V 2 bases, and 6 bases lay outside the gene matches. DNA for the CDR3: TGTGCCAGCAGTTACGGGCTAGCGGGAGTAAAGACCCAGTACTTC. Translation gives CASSYGLAGVKTQYF.

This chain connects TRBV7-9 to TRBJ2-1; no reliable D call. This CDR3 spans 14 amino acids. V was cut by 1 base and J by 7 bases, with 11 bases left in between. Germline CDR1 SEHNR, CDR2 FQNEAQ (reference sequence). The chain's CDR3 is CASSLVGLGNEQFF. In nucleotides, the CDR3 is TGTGCCAGCAGCTTAGTGGGGTTGGGGAATGAGCAGTTCTTC.

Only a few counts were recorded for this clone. The CDR3 protein is CASSYQQGVGYTF. CDR3 DNA: TGTGCCAGCAGTTACCAACAGGGGGTTGGCTACACCTTC. This chain links TRBV27 with TRBJ1-2, with 8 bases aligning to TRBD1. Germline values: CDR1 MNHEY, CDR2 SMNVEV (reference sequence). V was pared by 4 bases and J by 7 bases, with 5 bases of the junction left unmatched. The CDR3 covers 13 residues.

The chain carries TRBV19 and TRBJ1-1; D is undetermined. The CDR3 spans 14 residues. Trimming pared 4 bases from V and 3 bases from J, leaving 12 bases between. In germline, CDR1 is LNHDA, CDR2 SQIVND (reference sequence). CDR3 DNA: TGTGCCAGTAGTACGCAGAGGAGGGACACTGAAGCTTTCTTT. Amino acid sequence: CASSTQRRDTEAFF.

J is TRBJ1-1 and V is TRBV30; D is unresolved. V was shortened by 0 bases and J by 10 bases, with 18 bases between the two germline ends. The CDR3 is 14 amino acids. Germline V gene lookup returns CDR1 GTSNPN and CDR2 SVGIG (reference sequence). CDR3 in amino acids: CAWSVPDANSRAFF. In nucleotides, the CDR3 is TGTGCCTGGAGTGTACCGGACGCTAATTCGAGAGCTTTCTTT.

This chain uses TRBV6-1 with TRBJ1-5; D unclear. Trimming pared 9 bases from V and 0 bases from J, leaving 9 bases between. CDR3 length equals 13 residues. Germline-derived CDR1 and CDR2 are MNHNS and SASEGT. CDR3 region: CASKDLSNQPQHF. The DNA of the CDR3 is TGTGCCAGTAAAGATCTTAGCAATCAGCCCCAGCATTTT.

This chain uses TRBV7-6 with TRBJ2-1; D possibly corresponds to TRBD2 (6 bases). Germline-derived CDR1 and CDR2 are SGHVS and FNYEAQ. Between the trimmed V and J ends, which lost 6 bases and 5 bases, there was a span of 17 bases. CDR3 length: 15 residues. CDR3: CASRQQLSGDNEQFF. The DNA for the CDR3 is TGTGCCAGCAGACAACAGTTGTCGGGGGACAATGAGCAGTTCTTC.

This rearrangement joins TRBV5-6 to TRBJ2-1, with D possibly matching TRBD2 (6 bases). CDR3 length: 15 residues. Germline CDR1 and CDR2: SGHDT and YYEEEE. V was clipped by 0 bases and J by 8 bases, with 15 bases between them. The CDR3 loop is CASSLVAEVMHEQFF. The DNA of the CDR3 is TGTGCCAGCAGCTTGGTAGCGGAAGTCATGCATGAGCAGTTCTTC.

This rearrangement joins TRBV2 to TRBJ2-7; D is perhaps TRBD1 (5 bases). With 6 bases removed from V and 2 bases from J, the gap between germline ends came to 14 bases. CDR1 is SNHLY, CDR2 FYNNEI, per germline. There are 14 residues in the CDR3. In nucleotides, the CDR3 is TGTGCCAGCAGCAAAGATGGACATCCCTACGAGCAGTACTTC. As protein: CASSKDGHPYEQYF.

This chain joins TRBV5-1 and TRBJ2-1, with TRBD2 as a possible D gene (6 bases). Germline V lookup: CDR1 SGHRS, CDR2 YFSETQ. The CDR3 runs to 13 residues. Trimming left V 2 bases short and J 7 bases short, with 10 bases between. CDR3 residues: CASSFNLANEQFF. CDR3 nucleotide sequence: TGCGCCAGCAGCTTCAATCTAGCGAATGAGCAGTTCTTC.